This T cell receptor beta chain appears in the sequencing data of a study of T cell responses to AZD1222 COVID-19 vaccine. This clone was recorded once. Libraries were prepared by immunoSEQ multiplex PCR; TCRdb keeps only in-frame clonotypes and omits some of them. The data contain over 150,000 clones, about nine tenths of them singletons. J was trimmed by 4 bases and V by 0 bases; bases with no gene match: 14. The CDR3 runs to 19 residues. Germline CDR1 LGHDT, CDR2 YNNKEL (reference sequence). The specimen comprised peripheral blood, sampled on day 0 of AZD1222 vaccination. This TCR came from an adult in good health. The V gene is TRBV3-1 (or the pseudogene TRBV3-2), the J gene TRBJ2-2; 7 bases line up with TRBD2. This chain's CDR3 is CASSQEFPWGGILTGELFF. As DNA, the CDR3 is TGTGCCAGCAGCCAAGAATTCCCTTGGGGAGGGATTCTCACCGGGGAGCTGTTTTTT.